This T cell receptor (beta chain) was documented in a study of graft-versus-host responses after intestinal transplantation. Study results and limitations: In recipient marrow, GvH clones were found, and some appeared first in ileum or blood.

TCRdb's copy holds only in-frame clones and misses some; the assay was immunoSEQ multiplex PCR. The profile shows fewer than 30,000 clones, just under 95% of them singletons. The CDR3 is 18 residues long. The V and J ends lost 5 bases and 5 bases, in that order; junction bases with no gene match: 18. Germline V gene sequence: CDR1 SGHAT, CDR2 FQNNGV. This clone turned up a few times. Its antigen is not identified. This sequence joins TRBV11-2 and TRBJ2-1; 7 bases line up with TRBD1. This TCR derives from a human patient who received an intestinal transplant, so some T cells may come from the graft donor. The material sequenced was PBMCs, taken approximately 69 days after intestinal transplant. The CDR3 loop is CASSNLPRRDRKHNEQFF. For the CDR3, the DNA is TGTGCCAGCAGCAACCTCCCCCGCCGGGACAGAAAACACAATGAGCAGTTCTTC.